This T cell receptor (beta chain) was found in a study of blood T cell repertoires in COVID-19. Whole-study context: The cDNA or gDNA used as material had been derived from T cells, B-cell-depleted T cells, or PBMCs.

About this clone itself: The germline gene is not matched at one end of the junction; a read error may be the cause.

Assay: immunoSEQ multiplex PCR; the TCRdb copy retains only in-frame clones and omits some. Among 110,000 to 150,000 clones listed, around nine tenths were seen once. Sequenced sample: peripheral blood. This TCR came from a woman aged 45-59 years with acute or convalescent COVID-19.

This CDR3 is CASSLFGQGGIETQYF. As DNA, the CDR3 is TGTGCTAGCAGCTTATTCGGACAGGGAGGAATAGAGACCCAGTACTTC. The chain is built from TRBV7-7 and TRBJ2-5; 8 bases line up with TRBD1. Per the germline V gene, CDR1 is SSHAT and CDR2 is FNYEAQ (reference sequence). The CDR3 consists of 16 residues.